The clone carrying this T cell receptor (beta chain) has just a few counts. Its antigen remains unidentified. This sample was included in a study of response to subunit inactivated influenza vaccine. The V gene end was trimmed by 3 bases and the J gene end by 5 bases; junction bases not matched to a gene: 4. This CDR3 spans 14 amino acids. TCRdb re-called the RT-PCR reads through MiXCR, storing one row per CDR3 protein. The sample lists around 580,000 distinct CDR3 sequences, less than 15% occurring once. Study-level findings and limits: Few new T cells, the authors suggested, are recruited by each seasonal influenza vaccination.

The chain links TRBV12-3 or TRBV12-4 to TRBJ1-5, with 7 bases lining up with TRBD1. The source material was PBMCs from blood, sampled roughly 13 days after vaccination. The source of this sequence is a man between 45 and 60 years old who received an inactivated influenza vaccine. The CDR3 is CASSFVGGDQPQHF. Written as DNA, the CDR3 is TGTGCCAGCAGTTTCGTAGGGGGCGATCAGCCCCAGCATTTT.